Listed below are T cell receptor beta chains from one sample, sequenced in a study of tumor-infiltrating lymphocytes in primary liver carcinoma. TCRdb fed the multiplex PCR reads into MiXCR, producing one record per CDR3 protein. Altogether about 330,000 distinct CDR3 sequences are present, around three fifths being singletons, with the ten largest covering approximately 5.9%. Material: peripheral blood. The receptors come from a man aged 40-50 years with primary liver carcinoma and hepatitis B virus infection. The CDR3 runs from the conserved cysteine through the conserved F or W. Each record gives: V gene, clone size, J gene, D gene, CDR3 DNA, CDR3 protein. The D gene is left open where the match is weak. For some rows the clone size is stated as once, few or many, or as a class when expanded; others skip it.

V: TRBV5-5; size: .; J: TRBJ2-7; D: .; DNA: TGTGCCAGCAGCTTTACCCAAAGCTCCTACGAGCAGTACTTC; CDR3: CASSFTQSSYEQYF
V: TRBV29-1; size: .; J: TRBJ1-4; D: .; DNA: TGCAGCGTCCGGGGAGTAGCTAGTGAAAAACTGTTTTTT; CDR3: CSVRGVASEKLFF
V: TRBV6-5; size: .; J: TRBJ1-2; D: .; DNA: TGTGCCAGCAGTTACGACAGTTTCAGGGGCGGCGGTGGCTACACCTTC; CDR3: CASSYDSFRGGGGYTF
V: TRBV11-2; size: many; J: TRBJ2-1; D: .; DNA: TGTGCCTGCAGCTCCGCCGGGGGCCTTTACAATGAGCAGTTCTTC; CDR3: CACSSAGGLYNEQFF
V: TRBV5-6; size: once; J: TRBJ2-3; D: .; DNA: TGTGTCAACAGCCTTTGGGGCGGAGTGGGCACAGATACGCAGTATTTT; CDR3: CVNSLWGGVGTDTQYF
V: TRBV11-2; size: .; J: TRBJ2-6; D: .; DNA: TGCGCCAGCACGTCCTCCTCTGTGGCCAACGTCCTGACTTTC; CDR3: CASTSSSVANVLTF
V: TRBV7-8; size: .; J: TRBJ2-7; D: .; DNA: TGTGCCAGCAACCGGACGGCGAGGGTGCTAAACTACGAGCAGTACTTC; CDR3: CASNRTARVLNYEQYF
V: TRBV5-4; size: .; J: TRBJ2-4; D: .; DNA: TGTGCCAGCAGTACCGAGGGCCTACACGGAAACATTCAGTACTTC; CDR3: CASSTEGLHGNIQYF
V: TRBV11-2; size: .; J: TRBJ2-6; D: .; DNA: TGTGCCAGCAACTTAGATCTCGGGGCTGGGGCCAACGTCCTGATGTTC; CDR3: CASNLDLGAGANVLMF
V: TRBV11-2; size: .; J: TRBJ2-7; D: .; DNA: TGTGTCAGCAGCTTCGGGGACTCCTACGAGCAGTACTTC; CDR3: CVSSFGDSYEQYF
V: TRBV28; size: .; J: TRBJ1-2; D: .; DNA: TGTGCCATCCAAATTTGGGGGGCACAAAACTATGGCTACACCTTC; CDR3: CAIQIWGAQNYGYTF
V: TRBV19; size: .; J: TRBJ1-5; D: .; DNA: TGTGCCAGCAGAGGTGGGTTTGGCAATCAGCCCCAGCATTTT; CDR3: CASRGGFGNQPQHF
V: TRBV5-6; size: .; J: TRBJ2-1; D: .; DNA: TGTGCCAGTAGCTTAGGATGGTACTACAATGAGCAGTTCTTC; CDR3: CASSLGWYYNEQFF
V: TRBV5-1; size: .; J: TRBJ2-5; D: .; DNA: TGCGCCTGCATGGAGGGGGTCGGAGAGACCCAGTACTTC; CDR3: CACMEGVGETQYF
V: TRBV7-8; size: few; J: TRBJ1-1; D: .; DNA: TGTGCCAGCAGCTTAGCAGTAGGGGATACTGAAGCTTTCTTT; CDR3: CASSLAVGDTEAFF
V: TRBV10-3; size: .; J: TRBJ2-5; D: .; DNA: TGTGCCACCAGTGAGTCGTGGGGTGAGACCCAGTACTTC; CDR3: CATSESWGETQYF
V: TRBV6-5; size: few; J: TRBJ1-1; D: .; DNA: TGTGCCAGCAGTTACGTTAGGGGGAACATGAACACTGAAGCTTTCTTT; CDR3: CASSYVRGNMNTEAFF
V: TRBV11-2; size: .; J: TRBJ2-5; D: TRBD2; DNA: TGTGCCAGCAGCTTGGGAATAGCGGGAGCGCTAGAGACCCAGTACTTC; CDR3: CASSLGIAGALETQYF
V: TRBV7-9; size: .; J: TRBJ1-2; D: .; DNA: TGTGTCAGCAGCCTCGACGGGAACTATGGCTACACCTTC; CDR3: CVSSLDGNYGYTF
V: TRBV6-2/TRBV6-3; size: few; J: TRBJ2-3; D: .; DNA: TGTGCCAGCAGTTACTGGACGGGAAACACAGATACGCAGTATTTT; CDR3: CASSYWTGNTDTQYF
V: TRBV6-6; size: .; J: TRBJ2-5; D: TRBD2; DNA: TGTGCCAGCATTACGACGGTCCGGGAGGCCCAGTACTTC; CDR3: CASITTVREAQYF
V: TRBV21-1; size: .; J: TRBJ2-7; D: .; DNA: TGTGCCAGGCCCCCGGGACAGATTTACGAGCAGTACTTC; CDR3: CARPPGQIYEQYF
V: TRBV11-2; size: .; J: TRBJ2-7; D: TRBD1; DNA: TGTGCCAGCTCCCGGACAGGAAGCTACGAGCAGTACTTC; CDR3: CASSRTGSYEQYF
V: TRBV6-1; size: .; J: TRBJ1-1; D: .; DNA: TGTGCCAGCAGTGAAGCGCATGGGGGTGAGCCCTCCTTT; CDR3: CASSEAHGGEPSF
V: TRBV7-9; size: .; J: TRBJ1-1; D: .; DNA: TGTGCCAGCAGCTTAAATCAGGGTCTAACTGAAGCTTTCTTT; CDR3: CASSLNQGLTEAFF
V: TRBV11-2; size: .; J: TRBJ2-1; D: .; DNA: TGTCCCAGCAGTCTTGAGGTTCAGGAGTTCTTC; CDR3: CPSSLEVQEFF
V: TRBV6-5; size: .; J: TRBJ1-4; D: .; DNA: TGTGCCAGCAGTTACTCGAGGCAGTGTGAAAAACTGTTTTTT; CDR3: CASSYSRQCEKLFF
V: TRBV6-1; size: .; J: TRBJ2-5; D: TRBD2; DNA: TGTGCCAGTAGCGGACTAGCGGGAGTTGTAGGGATCCAGTACTTC; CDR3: CASSGLAGVVGIQYF
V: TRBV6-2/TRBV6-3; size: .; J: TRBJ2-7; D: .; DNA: TGTGCCAGATCTCCTGCGACAGTCGACCACGAGCAGTACTTC; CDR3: CARSPATVDHEQYF
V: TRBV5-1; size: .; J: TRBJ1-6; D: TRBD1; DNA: TGCTCCAGCAGCCGATCGACAGGGGGCGCCCATAATTCACCCCTCCACTTT; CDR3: CSSSRSTGGAHNSPLHF
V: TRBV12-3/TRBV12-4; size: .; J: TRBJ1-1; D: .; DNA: TGTGCCAGCAGTTTAGCCCCCCAGAACACTGAAGCTTTCTTT; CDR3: CASSLAPQNTEAFF
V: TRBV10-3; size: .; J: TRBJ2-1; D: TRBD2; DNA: TGTGCCACTGACGGCGGGAGTAAGTCCCACAATGAGCAGTTCTTC; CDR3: CATDGGSKSHNEQFF
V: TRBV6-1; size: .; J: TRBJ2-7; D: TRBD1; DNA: TGTGCCAGCAGTGAGAGGGAACAGGGGGCGTACGTACCAGACTACGAGCAGTACTTC; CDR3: CASSEREQGAYVPDYEQYF
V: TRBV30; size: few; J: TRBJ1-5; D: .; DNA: TGTGCCTGGAGCGGGCTCTATAGCAATCAGCCCCAGCATTTT; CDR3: CAWSGLYSNQPQHF
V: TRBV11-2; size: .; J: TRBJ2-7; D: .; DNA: TGTGCCAGCAGCGGCTGTACAGTGTACGAGCAGTACTTC; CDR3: CASSGCTVYEQYF
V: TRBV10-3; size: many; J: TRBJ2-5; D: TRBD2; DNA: TGTGCCATCAGTGGGACTAGCGCCAACCAAGAGACCCAGTACTTC; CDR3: CAISGTSANQETQYF
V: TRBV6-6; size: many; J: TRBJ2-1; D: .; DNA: TGTGCCAGCAGTCCACGCCGGGAGGAGCAGTTCTTC; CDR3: CASSPRREEQFF
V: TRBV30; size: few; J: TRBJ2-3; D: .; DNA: TGTGCCTGGGAGACGGGAGTTGGTGGAGATACGCAGTATTTT; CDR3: CAWETGVGGDTQYF
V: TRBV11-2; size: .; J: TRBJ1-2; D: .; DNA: TGTGCCAGCAGCTTACGGCCAGGGGTTGGCTACACCTTC; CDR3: CASSLRPGVGYTF
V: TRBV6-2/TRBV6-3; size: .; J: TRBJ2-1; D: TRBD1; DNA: TGTACCAGCAGTGACTTCAGGGGGCTGGTCAATGAGCGGTTCTTC; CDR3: CTSSDFRGLVNERFF
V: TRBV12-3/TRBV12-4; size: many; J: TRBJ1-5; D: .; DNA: TGTGCCAGCAGTTCGTCGTGGGGTCAGCCCCAGCATTTT; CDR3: CASSSSWGQPQHF